One sample yielded the 13 T cell receptor beta chains listed below, sequenced in a study of regulatory T cells in long-lasting Graves disease. In building TCR beta libraries, iRepertoire HTBI primers were used together with Arm-PCR of CDR3 regions. TCRdb used MiXCR to reprocess the multiplex PCR reads, holding one entry per CDR3 protein. Of 350,000 to 450,000 distinct CDR3 sequences in the sample, 15% were seen once. Time point denoted: newly diagnosed GD, antithyroid drugs for less than 3 months. RNA from PBMCs was the source of the TCR library. The sample also formed part of further work on T cells in Graves' hyperthyroidism and ophthalmopathy.

This sample comprised peripheral blood mononuclear cells (PBMCs), obtained at new diagnosis, from a patient treated with antithyroid drugs. Receptor source: a woman aged 40 to 49 with Graves disease.

This clonotype showed up many times. The rearrangement uses TRBV18 and TRBJ1-3, with unresolved D. CDR3 length: 14 residues. Trimming cost V 6 bases and J 1 base, with 10 bases left between them. Germline-derived CDR1 and CDR2 are KGHSH and LQKENI. Here the CDR3 DNA reads TGTGCCAGCTCCGCCCAGCAATCTGGAAACACCATATATTTT. This codes for CASSAQQSGNTIYF.

In its sample, this clonotype was seen many times. The chain couples TRBV6-1 to TRBJ1-6; no firm D call. With 7 bases removed from V and 10 bases from J, the gap between germline ends came to 14 bases. Germline lookup yields CDR1 MNHNS and CDR2 SASEGT. This CDR3 region has 13 residues. The CDR3 loop reads CASKWSERSPLHF. The CDR3 coding sequence is TGTGCCAGCAAATGGTCGGAAAGATCACCCCTCCACTTT.

The chain combines TRBV20-1 with TRBJ2-7; TRBD2 might be the D (6 bases). From germline, CDR1 is DFQATT and CDR2 SNEGSKA (reference sequence). Trimming shortened V by 6 bases and J by 5 bases, and 23 bases separated the two germline ends. The CDR3 is 15 amino acids. In nucleotides, the CDR3 is TGCAGTGCCACTGATCTGGGCGGCGGGACGGACGAGCAGTACTTC. This codes for CSATDLGGGTDEQYF.

This clonotype was counted many times. The J gene is TRBJ2-5, the V gene TRBV28; 10 bases are a match to TRBD2. V lost 5 bases, J lost 4 bases, and 16 bases stayed unmatched. This CDR3 spans 18 amino acids. Germline V CDR1 and CDR2: MDHEN, SYDVKM. This CDR3 reads CASSPPPGEAGGLETQYF. CDR3 nucleotide sequence: TGTGCCAGCAGTCCCCCCCCAGGGGAAGCGGGAGGGCTAGAGACCCAGTACTTC.

The table lists this clonotype with a few counts. CDR3 DNA: TGTGCCAGCAGTGGCCGGGACAGGGAAGATGAGCAGTTCTTC. Protein product: CASSGRDREDEQFF. The V and J genes are TRBV6-1 and TRBJ2-1; TRBD1 agrees at 9 bases. Trimming took 4 bases from V and 8 from J; bases not matched to a gene: 6. The germline V gene has CDR1 MNHNS and CDR2 SASEGT. This CDR3 comprises 14 residues.

This clonotype occurred a few times. The chain employs TRBV7-9 and TRBJ2-4; D call uncertain. Germline V lookup: CDR1 SEHNR, CDR2 FQNEAQ (reference sequence). This CDR3 region has 16 residues. With 3 bases removed from V and 2 bases from J, the gap between germline ends came to 14 bases. The CDR3 DNA reads TGTGCCAGCAGCTTTGGGGTGTCCTCGTCCAAAAACATTCAGTACTTC. Translating gives CASSFGVSSSKNIQYF.

The V and J genes are TRBV20-1 and TRBJ1-1; TRBD1 might be the D (6 bases). Trimming shortened V by 6 bases and J by 6 bases, and 11 bases separated the two germline ends. Germline lookup yields CDR1 DFQATT and CDR2 SNEGSKA (reference sequence). The CDR3 spans 11 residues. In nucleotides, the CDR3 is TGCAGTGCCGAGGACAGTGCTGAAGCTTTCTTT. It is translated as CSAEDSAEAFF.

This clonotype came up many times. The chain is built from TRBV28 and TRBJ2-3; D may be TRBD1 (6 bases). V lost 3 bases to trimming and J lost 0 bases, with 16 bases between them. Germline-derived CDR1 and CDR2 are MDHEN and SYDVKM. CDR3 length: 17 amino acids. The CDR3 DNA follows: TGTGCCAGCAGTTTTTTGACAGGCGATACTAGCACAGATACGCAGTATTTT. Amino acids: CASSFLTGDTSTDTQYF.

Details on this clonotype: It is likely a read error, because the conserved phenylalanine at the end of the CDR3 is missing. This chain connects TRBV9 to TRBJ2-1, with TRBD2 matching over 7 bases. The trim removed 4 bases at V and 3 bases at J, leaving 10 bases unmatched. CDR3 length equals 16 residues. The V gene's germline CDR1 is SGDLS and CDR2 YYNGEE. CDR3 coding DNA: TGTGCCAGCAGCCCCCGTAGCGGGTCGATCTACAATGAGCAGTTCTCC. Amino acids: CASSPRSGSIYNEQFS.

This clonotype was counted many times. This sequence joins TRBV20-1 and TRBJ2-5; the D gene is possibly TRBD2 (6 bases). The V end lost 3 bases, the J end lost 5 bases, and 19 bases lay between the germline ends. This CDR3 region has 15 residues. In germline, CDR1 is DFQATT, CDR2 SNEGSKA (reference sequence). The DNA of the CDR3 is TGCAGTGCTAGTTATCATGGCGGGATGGGGGAGACCCAGTACTTC. This gives the protein CSASYHGGMGETQYF.

This clonotype was seen a handful of times. This chain uses TRBV7-8 with TRBJ1-3, with D possibly TRBD1 on 5 matching bases. Germline V gene lookup returns CDR1 SGHVS and CDR2 FQNEAQ. Trimming cost V 6 bases and J 0 bases, with 6 bases left between them. The CDR3 is 13 amino acids. CDR3 in amino acids: CASRRGSGNTIYF. DNA for the CDR3: TGTGCCAGCAGGAGGGGCTCTGGAAACACCATATATTTT.

This clonotype was seen only a few times. The genes are TRBV9 and TRBJ2-2, with unresolved D. From germline, CDR1 is SGDLS and CDR2 YYNGEE. Between the trimmed V and J ends, which lost 3 bases and 6 bases, there was a span of 9 bases. The length of the CDR3 is 13 residues. The CDR3 here is CASSAEFSGELFF. DNA for the CDR3: TGTGCCAGCAGCGCAGAGTTCTCCGGGGAGCTGTTTTTT.

Notes on this clonotype: A far larger clone lies a single base away; this is likely a read error. The V and J genes are TRBV7-3 and TRBJ2-7; TRBD1 agrees at 7 bases. The CDR3 has 15 amino acids. Germline CDR1 reads SGHTA; CDR2 reads FQGTGA. V gave up 5 bases and J gave up 6 bases; unmatched junction bases: 13. CDR3 sequence (DNA): TGTGCCAGCAGCGCCCCCGGGACAGCCACCTCCGAGCAGTACGTC. Encoded protein: CASSAPGTATSEQYV.